These 2 T cell receptor beta chains were sequenced from one sample in a study of blood T cell repertoires in COVID-19 (dated by TCRdb to 2018 to 2020). Receptor libraries were prepared by the immunoSEQ multiplex PCR assay. Sourced from immuneACCESS, this table was stored by TCRdb with only in-frame sequences that have V and J called. A share of the clones is absent; for the studies checked, an unresolved V gene accounts for under half, and the remainder has no known explanation. The sample table shows around 380,000 clones, and roughly 80% are seen once. The top ten constitute 1.1% of the sample. Sequenced input: peripheral blood. These receptors originate from a human donor with acute or convalescent COVID-19. The donor label of this sample is uncertain.

The chain carries TRBV5-6 and TRBJ2-1; TRBD2 matches 9 bases. V dropped 1 base and J dropped 1; count of bases not matched to a gene: 9. This CDR3 region has 18 residues. Germline lookup yields CDR1 SGHDT and CDR2 YYEEEE. The CDR3 protein is CASSLRRAGGPSYNEQFF. The CDR3 region has the DNA TGTGCCAGCAGCTTGAGGCGAGCGGGGGGCCCTTCCTACAATGAGCAGTTCTTC.

The chain has TRBV7-8 and TRBJ2-3; TRBD2 aligns across 9 bases. CDR1 is SGHVS and CDR2 is FQNEAQ in the germline V gene. With V trimmed by 5 bases and J by 4 bases, 4 bases remained unmatched. CDR3 length: 14 residues. This chain's CDR3 is CASSISGGPDTQYF. CDR3 DNA sequence: TGTGCCAGCAGCATTAGCGGGGGACCAGATACGCAGTATTTT.